A single sample gave rise to the 10 T cell receptor beta chains below, sequenced in a study of T cells in Graves' hyperthyroidism and ophthalmopathy. Amplified TCR beta CDR3 regions came from RNA transcripts. A first-round RT-PCR of the TCR CDR3 used the HTBI primer set. Via MiXCR, TCRdb re-called the multiplex PCR reads, giving one row per CDR3 protein. Of some 620,000 distinct CDR3 sequences detected, about a sixth appear once; the ten largest clones hold approximately 3.8%. Sequencing input: blood. These receptors were collected from a woman aged 25 to 45 with Graves' hyperthyroidism.

This clonotype has a count of ten or more. V gene TRBV12-3 or TRBV12-4 combines with J gene TRBJ2-3; 10 positions agree with TRBD1. There are 18 residues in the CDR3. V dropped 6 bases and J dropped 2; count of bases not matched to a gene: 14. The CDR3 nucleotides are TGTGCCAGCAGCCCCGGGACAGGGGTCCGGGGGCACACAGATACGCAGTATTTT. Amino acids: CASSPGTGVRGHTDTQYF.

The chain has TRBV3-1 and TRBJ2-4; the D is unclear. The V gene lost 5 bases and the J gene lost 2 bases, with 10 bases spanning the gap. Germline V lookup: CDR1 LGHDT, CDR2 YNNKEL (reference sequence). This CDR3 has 14 residues. CDR3 bases: TGTGCCAGCAGCACAACCGGATCCAAAAACATTCAGTACTTC. Amino acid sequence: CASSTTGSKNIQYF.

This clonotype has more than one count but fewer than ten. The gene calls are TRBV7-9 and TRBJ2-2; 12 nucleotides agree with TRBD2. This CDR3 is 17 amino acids long. With 5 bases clipped from V and 8 bases from J, the junction kept 12 bases outside the gene matches. The germline V gene encodes CDR1 SEHNR and CDR2 FQNEAQ (reference sequence). The CDR3 bases are TGTGCCAGCAGCCCTCCCTGGACTAGCGGGGTCAGGGGGGAGCTGTTTTTT. Translating gives CASSPPWTSGVRGELFF. Combining the CDR3 with reference TRBV7-9 and TRBJ2-2 gives the whole variable domain DTGVSQNPRHKITKRGQNVTFRCDPISEHNRLYWYRQTLGQGPEFLTYFQNEAQLEKSRLLSDRFSAERPKGSFSTLEIQRTEQGDSAMYLCASSPPWTSGVRGELFFGEGSRLTVL.

The table lists this clonotype with many counts. V is TRBV20-1 and J is TRBJ2-1; 12 bases line up with TRBD2. The ends lost 6 bases at V and 7 bases at J; junction bases unmatched: 13. The CDR3 runs 16 residues. Germline lookup yields CDR1 DFQATT and CDR2 SNEGSKA (reference sequence). The CDR3 DNA follows: TGCAGTGCAACGAGGCTAGCGGGAGGGCCGAGAAATGAGCAGTTCTTC. Its protein is CSATRLAGGPRNEQFF.

The V call is TRBV13, the J call TRBJ2-3; TRBD2 agrees at 9 bases. The CDR3 runs to 15 residues. The germline gives CDR1 PRHDT, CDR2 FYEKMQ (reference sequence). The V gene end was trimmed by 4 bases and the J gene end by 8 bases; junction bases not matched to a gene: 10. The CDR3 protein is CASSSLAGSRGTQYF. CDR3 coding DNA: TGTGCCAGCAGCTCTCTAGCGGGGAGCCGAGGTACGCAGTATTTT.

The chain employs TRBV30 and TRBJ2-5; 13 nucleotides align to TRBD2. Germline V gene lookup returns CDR1 GTSNPN and CDR2 SVGIG (reference sequence). The length of the CDR3 is 16 residues. J was trimmed by 7 bases and V by 8 bases; bases with no gene match: 16. The CDR3 coding sequence is TGTGCCCACACGGGACTAGCGGGATCAGGCCCCGGGACCCAGTACTTC. Protein product: CAHTGLAGSGPGTQYF.

There are many counts of this clonotype. The chain couples TRBV3-1 to TRBJ2-2; D is unresolved. V lost 0 bases and J 5 bases, leaving 16 bases between the germline ends. CDR3 length: 17 amino acids. Germline assignment: CDR1 LGHDT and CDR2 YNNKEL (reference sequence). CDR3 in DNA: TGTGCCAGCAGCCAAGATCTTGTTTCTAGATTTACCGGGGAGCTGTTTTTT. Translation gives CASSQDLVSRFTGELFF. The full variable domain, completed using reference TRBV3-1 and TRBJ2-2, is DTAVSQTPKYLVTQMGNDKSIKCEQNLGHDTMYWYKQDSKKFLKIMFSYNNKELIINETVPNRFSPKSPDKAHLNLHINSLELGDSAVYFCASSQDLVSRFTGELFFGEGSRLTVL.

This clonotype was found many times. V and J are TRBV20-1 and TRBJ1-2; possible D gene TRBD1, 6 bases. This CDR3 region has 16 residues. Looked up from germline, CDR1 is DFQATT and CDR2 is SNEGSKA (reference sequence). Deletions cut 1 base from V and 4 bases from J, with 19 bases between. The CDR3 is CSARALTGPEVYGYTF. The CDR3 region has the DNA TGCAGTGCTAGAGCCCTGACAGGCCCTGAGGTCTATGGCTACACCTTC.

This clonotype was seen repeatedly, ten times or more. This chain links TRBV19 with TRBJ1-1, with D uncertain. This CDR3 is built from 15 residues. Trimming took off 7 bases at V and 0 bases at J, with 15 bases between the two ends. The V gene's germline CDR1 is LNHDA and CDR2 SQIVND (reference sequence). The CDR3: CASKSWPGLNTEAFF. The CDR3 DNA is TGTGCCAGTAAGAGCTGGCCGGGTTTGAACACTGAAGCTTTCTTT.

This clonotype was found many times. The rearrangement joins TRBV20-1 to TRBJ2-3; D remains unclear. Germline CDR1 DFQATT, CDR2 SNEGSKA (reference sequence). The CDR3 is 12 amino acids. The ends were cut back, 3 bases at V and 6 bases at J, with 10 bases in the middle. CDR3 in amino acids: CSASGAGDTQYF. CDR3 in DNA: TGCAGTGCTAGTGGAGCCGGGGATACGCAGTATTTT.